These T cell receptor beta chains were read from a single sample in a study of shared clonotypes between healthy human individuals. Data came from immunoSEQ multiplex PCR; TCRdb stores just in-frame clones and leaves some out. This sample carries a few hundred thousand clones, 95% to 98% of them seen once, and the ten largest clones take approximately 0.057%. Specimen: naive CD4+ T cells sorted from blood. All receptors come from a woman in her twenties or thirties in good health. CDR3s include the opening cysteine and the closing phenylalanine or tryptophan. A D gene is named only where the DNA matches it firmly. The size of a clone is reported for some rows only, either as once, few or many, or as a class for expanded clones.

V	size	D	J	CDR3	DNA
TRBV19	once	NA	TRBJ2-1	CASSRGGAYNEQFF	TGTGCCAGTAGTAGAGGAGGCGCCTACAATGAGCAGTTCTTC
TRBV2	NA	TRBD2	TRBJ2-7	CASSTGATSGDYEQYF	TGTGCCAGCAGTACAGGGGCCACTAGCGGGGACTACGAGCAGTACTTC
TRBV7-3	NA	NA	TRBJ1-3	CASSVLERAVSGNTIYF	TGTGCCAGCAGCGTCCTGGAGCGGGCGGTTTCTGGAAACACCATATATTTT
TRBV5-8	once	TRBD1	TRBJ1-4	CASSFLRTGGIEKLFF	TGTGCCAGCAGCTTTCTTCGGACAGGGGGAATCGAAAAACTGTTTTTT
TRBV4-1	NA	NA	TRBJ2-2	CASSQDGLGKPTGELFF	TGCGCCAGCAGCCAAGACGGGCTTGGCAAGCCAACCGGGGAGCTGTTTTTT
TRBV6-1	NA	TRBD1	TRBJ2-1	CASSPRQGSYNEQFF	TGTGCCAGCAGTCCGCGACAGGGCTCCTACAATGAGCAGTTCTTC
TRBV27	NA	NA	TRBJ2-3	CASSWDSTGTQYF	TGTGCCAGCAGTTGGGATTCGACTGGTACGCAGTATTTT
TRBV6-5	NA	TRBD1	TRBJ2-1	CASSSPRDRDGDEQFF	TGTGCCAGCAGTTCTCCCCGCGACAGGGATGGTGACGAGCAGTTCTTC
TRBV15	NA	TRBD2	TRBJ2-1	CATSLPTGLATYNEQFF	TGTGCCACCAGCCTACCCACGGGACTAGCCACCTACAATGAGCAGTTCTTC
TRBV11-2	NA	TRBD2	TRBJ2-3	CASSPYAGLAGADTQYF	TGTGCCAGCAGCCCTTATGCGGGACTAGCGGGAGCAGATACGCAGTATTTT
TRBV21-1	NA	NA	TRBJ2-3	CASSKGPRMAGEIPDTQYF	TGTGCCAGCAGCAAGGGGCCCCGGATGGCGGGAGAGATCCCAGATACGCAGTATTTT
TRBV7-2	NA	TRBD1	TRBJ2-1	CASSLMVMGDRMNEQFF	TGTGCCAGCAGCTTAATGGTGATGGGGGACAGGATGAATGAGCAGTTCTTC
TRBV27	NA	NA	TRBJ1-2	CASSSHDTYGYTF	TGTGCCAGCAGTTCCCATGACACATATGGCTACACCTTC
TRBV19	NA	NA	TRBJ2-1	CASSGLVSYNEQFF	TGTGCCAGTAGTGGGCTAGTCTCCTACAATGAGCAGTTCTTC
TRBV5-1	NA	TRBD1	TRBJ2-1	CASSSGQGLRFF	TGCGCCAGCAGCTCGGGACAGGGGCTGCGGTTCTTC
TRBV6-5	NA	TRBD1	TRBJ2-5	CASTQAQGPQETQYF	TGTGCCAGCACCCAGGCACAGGGGCCACAAGAGACCCAGTACTTC
TRBV7-9	NA	TRBD1	TRBJ2-3	CASSFTGGSNTQYF	TGTGCCAGCAGCTTTACAGGGGGCTCTAATACGCAGTATTTT
TRBV2	NA	NA	TRBJ1-2	CASSDETSLSSYGYTF	TGTGCCAGCAGTGACGAGACCAGCCTTTCCTCCTATGGCTACACCTTC
TRBV2	NA	TRBD2	TRBJ2-5	CASTGGLAGRETQYF	TGTGCCAGCACCGGAGGGCTAGCGGGACGAGAGACCCAGTACTTC
TRBV28	NA	TRBD1	TRBJ2-3	CASRQTGVTDTQYF	TGTGCCAGCAGACAGACAGGGGTTACAGATACGCAGTATTTT
TRBV25-1	NA	NA	TRBJ2-1	CASSEPPRSIHEQFF	TGTGCCAGCAGTGAACCCCCCCGGTCGATACATGAGCAGTTCTTC
TRBV28	once	NA	TRBJ1-2	CATRSYGYTF	TGTGCCACCCGGTCCTATGGCTACACCTTC